This T cell receptor (beta chain) stems from a study of blood T cells in healthy people across ages. The second PCR ran roughly 6 to 11 cycles with a sample-barcoded 5' primer and J-beta primers. Each cDNA molecule carried a tag from a template-switch adaptor that contained 12 random nucleotides. TCRdb reprocessed the 5' RACE reads with MiXCR, giving one entry per CDR3 protein. In the table there are around 990,000 distinct CDR3 sequences, almost 25% of which are singletons. A further study also used this sample, focusing on T cells of mothers and their children. This second study says: Per mother, over 9 million TCR beta CDR3 reads were obtained; per child, roughly 2.9 million. Persistent microchimeric T cell clones were not found at ~100 per million sensitivity.

This clonotype originated in a girl aged 2 to 10 in good health. Material: blood.

The CDR3 here is CSASFGEQYF. CDR3 DNA sequence: TGCAGTGCTAGTTTCGGGGAGCAGTACTTC. The chain uses TRBV20-1 and TRBJ2-7; D unresolved. V dropped 3 bases and J dropped 7 bases, with 7 bases sitting between them. The CDR3 has 10 residues. In germline, CDR1 is DFQATT, CDR2 SNEGSKA (reference sequence).